Listed below are T cell receptor beta chains from one sample, sequenced in a study of blood T cell repertoires in COVID-19. Profiled with immunoSEQ multiplex PCR; TCRdb holds only in-frame clones, not every one. This sample carries about 48,000 clones, 70% to 90% of them seen once, and the ten largest clones take under 6%. The source material was peripheral blood. All receptors derive from a woman in her sixties with acute or convalescent COVID-19. The CDR3 runs from the conserved cysteine through the conserved F or W. A D gene is named only where the DNA matches it firmly. Part of the rows lack a size; the others show once, few, many or a class for expanded clones.

d_call j_call v_call clone_size cdr3_nt cdr3_aa
- TRBJ1-4 TRBV7-2 - TGTGCCAGCAGCTTAGGAGGGGGTGGGAATGAAAAACTGTTTTTT CASSLGGGGNEKLFF
- TRBJ2-3 TRBV6-1 - TGTGCCAGCAGTGTAAGGGCGGGGGCCAACACAGATACGCAGTATTTT CASSVRAGANTDTQYF
TRBD2 TRBJ2-5 TRBV12-5 - TGTGCTAGTGCACGGACTAGCGGGGGAACTTTATTAGAGACCCAGTACTTC CASARTSGGTLLETQYF
- TRBJ1-2 TRBV6-1 - TGTGCCAGCAGTGAACGCCAGGGGATCTATGGCTACACCTTC CASSERQGIYGYTF
TRBD1 TRBJ2-7 TRBV14 - TGTGCCAGCAGCCCCGGGACAGAAATTTACGAGCAGTACTTC CASSPGTEIYEQYF
- TRBJ1-5 TRBV9 - TGTGCCAGCAGCGCAGTAGAACAGGGTCAGCCCCAGCATTTT CASSAVEQGQPQHF
- TRBJ2-1 TRBV7-3 - TGTGCCAGCAGCCCACGTTGGGGGCCCTATGAGCAGTTCTTC CASSPRWGPYEQFF
- TRBJ1-3 TRBV7-2 few TGTGCCAGCAGCTCTTACTCAGGGGACACCATATATTTT CASSSYSGDTIYF
- TRBJ2-7 TRBV27 once TGTGCCAGCAGTTTAAGCCGGAACAGGCCGCCCTCCGAGCAGTACTTC CASSLSRNRPPSEQYF
- TRBJ1-2 TRBV7-9 - TGTGCCAGCAGCTCTAACAGGGCCCATGGCTACACCTTC CASSSNRAHGYTF
TRBD1 TRBJ1-6 TRBV5-4 - TGTGCCAGCAGCTTAGGTGACAGGGCCCATTCACCCCTCCACTTT CASSLGDRAHSPLHF
- TRBJ1-1 TRBV5-1 - TGCGCCAGCAGCTTGGCAGGGGCTGGGAACACTGAAGCTTTCTTT CASSLAGAGNTEAFF
- TRBJ1-2 TRBV5-4 - TGTGCCAGCACCACTGCTGTCGACAAATTTGGCTACACCTTC CASTTAVDKFGYTF
- TRBJ1-4 TRBV4-2 - TGTGCCAGCAGCCAAAACCCTGCCGGGACTAATAATGAAAAACTGTTTTTT CASSQNPAGTNNEKLFF
- TRBJ1-4 TRBV9 - TGTGCCAGCAGCGTAGGAACAGAAACAACTAATGAAAAACTGTTTTTT CASSVGTETTNEKLFF
TRBD1 TRBJ1-6 TRBV5-1 - TGCGCCAGCAGCCCCGGACAGGGTTATTCACCCCTCCACTTT CASSPGQGYSPLHF
TRBD2 TRBJ2-5 TRBV2 - TGTGCCAGCGGGACTACCCAAGAGACCCAGTACTTC CASGTTQETQYF
TRBD1 TRBJ2-5 TRBV7-9 - TGTGCCAGCAGCATGGGACAGGTTATGGTGACCCAGTACTTC CASSMGQVMVTQYF
TRBD1 TRBJ1-5 TRBV5-1 - TGCGCCAGCAGAGCCGGGACAGGGAACGGGCAGCCCCAGCATTTT CASRAGTGNGQPQHF
- TRBJ1-1 TRBV5-1 - TGCGCCAGCAGCTTGAGTCAGGCCAGGGGCACTGAAGCTTTCTTT CASSLSQARGTEAFF
TRBD2 TRBJ2-5 TRBV27 - TGTGCCAGCAGTTCCCTAGCGGGAGTAGGGGGCCAAGAGACCCAGTACTTC CASSSLAGVGGQETQYF
TRBD2 TRBJ2-1 TRBV4-2 - TGTGCCAGCAGCCATGGGAAGCGGGGGGGCCCCAATGAGCAGTTCTTC CASSHGKRGGPNEQFF
- TRBJ2-7 TRBV29-1 - TGCAGCGTTGCCGTCGGGACCTACGAGCAGTACTTC CSVAVGTYEQYF
TRBD1 TRBJ1-2 TRBV28 - TGTGCCAGCAGTCCGACAGGGAACTACGGCTACACCTTC CASSPTGNYGYTF
TRBD1 TRBJ1-5 TRBV27 - TGTGCCAGCAGTATCTTACGCCGGGGACAGGGCAATCAGCCCCAGCATTTT CASSILRRGQGNQPQHF
- TRBJ1-2 TRBV7-2 - TGTGCCAGCAGCTTAGACGTTGGCGGCTACACCTTC CASSLDVGGYTF
- TRBJ2-7 TRBV12-5 - TGTGCTAGTGGTACTTACAGGGAGAGTTCCTACGAGCAGTACTTC CASGTYRESSYEQYF
TRBD1 TRBJ1-2 TRBV27 - TGTGCCAGCAGTTACATGCAGGGGGACAATGGCTACACCTTC CASSYMQGDNGYTF
- TRBJ2-7 TRBV5-4 - TGTGCCAGCAGCGAACAGAGTCAGCTCGGCTACGAGCAGTACTTC CASSEQSQLGYEQYF
- TRBJ2-1 TRBV6-4 once TGTGCCAGCAGTGACCCGGAGAGCTCGGATTACGGTGAGCAGTTCTTC CASSDPESSDYGEQFF
TRBD2 TRBJ2-7 TRBV15 - TGTGCCACCAGCATCGGGGGGGAGGAGGAGCAGTACTTC CATSIGGEEEQYF
TRBD1 TRBJ2-5 TRBV7-9 once TGTGCCAGCAGCTTTAGGGGGCGCGGGGAGACCCAGTACTTC CASSFRGRGETQYF
- TRBJ2-7 TRBV15 - TGTGCCACCAGCGTGGGTCAGGGTCTCTACGAGCAGTACTTC CATSVGQGLYEQYF
- TRBJ2-4 TRBV4-1 - TGCGCCAGCAGTGAAAGGGGCAGAAACATTCAGTACTTC CASSERGRNIQYF
TRBD1 TRBJ1-5 TRBV6-1 - TGTGCCAGCAGTGAAAAGCCTACAGGGGGCTCCGGTCAGCCCCAGCATTTT CASSEKPTGGSGQPQHF
- TRBJ1-1 TRBV7-3 - TGTGCCAGCAGCTTATTAGGTGGGCACACTGAAGCTTTCTTT CASSLLGGHTEAFF
TRBD1 TRBJ1-2 TRBV5-1 - TGCGCCAGCAGCCCAATGGTCAGACAGGGTAGGGGATATGGCTACACCTTC CASSPMVRQGRGYGYTF
TRBD1 TRBJ1-1 TRBV7-7 - TGTGCCAGCAGCCCGATGACAGGGGCGAACACTGAAGCTTTCTTT CASSPMTGANTEAFF
TRBD1 TRBJ1-1 TRBV10-3 - TGTGCCATCAGTGAGGACCGTACAGGGGCAGCTTTCTTT CAISEDRTGAAFF
- TRBJ1-1 TRBV7-9 few TGTGCCAGCAGACGAACGGCGGGGTACACTGAAGCTTTCTTT CASRRTAGYTEAFF
TRBD1 TRBJ1-2 TRBV5-6 - TGTGCCAGCAGCTTTGGGGACAGTTGGAATGGGGGCTACACCTTC CASSFGDSWNGGYTF
TRBD1 TRBJ2-6 TRBV5-1 - TGCGCCAGCAGCTTGAACAGGGGAACCTCTGGGGCCAACGTCCTGACTTTC CASSLNRGTSGANVLTF
TRBD2 TRBJ2-2 TRBV7-3 - TGTGCCAGCAGCTTGGCAGGGACTAGCGGGGGTCTATTGCGCACCGGGGAGCTGTTTTTT CASSLAGTSGGLLRTGELFF
- TRBJ2-1 TRBV5-5 - TGTGCCAGCAGCTCGGGACTGATCCCAGTCAATGAGCAGTTCTTC CASSSGLIPVNEQFF
- TRBJ2-5 TRBV2 - TGTGCCAGCAGAAGGACAATACAAGAGACCCAGTACTTC CASRRTIQETQYF
- TRBJ2-7 TRBV9 few TGTGCCAGCAGCGCCCGCGGCTGGCTCACCGAGGAGCAGTACTTC CASSARGWLTEEQYF
- TRBJ2-7 TRBV7-7 - TGTGCCAGCAGCTTATGGCAGGGGTACGAGCAGTACTTC CASSLWQGYEQYF
TRBD1 TRBJ1-2 TRBV7-6 - TGTGCCAGCAGCTTAGAAACCGGGACAGGGGGCTATGGCTACACCTTC CASSLETGTGGYGYTF
TRBD2 TRBJ2-7 TRBV7-8 - TGTGCCAGCAGCCAGGGACTAGCGGGGACCTACGAGCAGTACTTC CASSQGLAGTYEQYF
TRBD1 TRBJ1-4 TRBV7-9 - TGTGCCAGCAGCTACCCAATTACAGGGGGGTATAATGAAAAACTGTTTTTT CASSYPITGGYNEKLFF
- TRBJ1-1 TRBV6-1 - TGTGCCAGCAGTGAAGCCGAGTTTAGCACACTACCAGCGGGTGAAGCTTTCTTT CASSEAEFSTLPAGEAFF
- TRBJ2-3 TRBV2 few TGTGCCAGCAGTCAGCGGATTAGCACAGATACGCAGTATTTT CASSQRISTDTQYF
- TRBJ2-1 TRBV9 - TGTGCCAGCAGCGTAGAATCGGGATGGGGAGACAGGACAAATGAGCAGTTCTTC CASSVESGWGDRTNEQFF
- TRBJ1-2 TRBV14 - TGTGCCAGCAGCCACCGACCAGGGTCGCTGGATGGCTACACCTTC CASSHRPGSLDGYTF